These 16 T cell receptor beta chains were all obtained from the same sample, sequenced in a study of T cell responses to AZD1222 COVID-19 vaccine. Clones were read by immunoSEQ multiplex PCR, and TCRdb kept only the in-frame ones, dropping some. The top ten clones hold approximately 7% of a sample with about 85,000 clones, 80% to 90% of them seen once. Here the sequenced sample was peripheral blood, taken on day 0 of AZD1222 vaccination. These receptors came from an adult in good health.

The CDR3, as DNA: TGTGCCAGCAGTTACGGGGCAGGGGGCAACTATGGCTACACCTTC. This sequence encodes CASSYGAGGNYGYTF. The V and J genes are TRBV6-5 and TRBJ1-2, with 8 bases identical to TRBD1. Germline V gene data show CDR1 as MNHEY and CDR2 as SVGAGI. After removal of 2 bases from V and 2 bases from J, the junction contained 4 bases not matched to a gene. The CDR3 length is 15 residues.

The V gene is TRBV19, the J gene TRBJ2-1; TRBD2 agrees at 8 bases. This CDR3 comprises 15 residues. Losses at the gene ends were 3 bases for V and 5 bases for J; bases not matched to a gene: 6. From germline, CDR1 is LNHDA and CDR2 SQIVND (reference sequence). CDR3 DNA: TGTGCCAGTAGTATGGGGAGGGGACTAGACAATGAGCAGTTCTTC. Protein: CASSMGRGLDNEQFF. Based on the CDR3 plus reference TRBV19 and TRBJ2-1, the full variable domain is DGGITQSPKYLFRKEGQNVTLSCEQNLNHDAMYWYRQDPGQGLRLIYYSQIVNDFQKGDIAEGYSVSREKKESFPLTVTSAQKNPTAFYLCASSMGRGLDNEQFFGPGTRLTVL.

The rearrangement joins TRBV6-5 to TRBJ1-4; D is perhaps TRBD1 (5 bases). V shed 4 bases and J shed 4 bases, with 13 bases lying between them. Germline CDR1 reads MNHEY; CDR2 reads SVGAGI. The CDR3 extends over 15 amino acids. This CDR3 reads CASSLSGGGNEKLFF. CDR3 coding DNA: TGTGCCAGCAGTTTGTCGGGGGGGGGTAATGAAAAACTGTTTTTT.

This clone was seen just once. The chain links TRBV27 to TRBJ1-2; D may be TRBD1 (6 bases). V lost 6 bases to trimming and J lost 7 bases, with 24 bases between them. Germline CDR1 MNHEY, CDR2 SMNVEV (reference sequence). There are 16 residues in the CDR3. CDR3 amino acids: CASRSRDNMFLGGYTF. The CDR3 region has the DNA TGTGCCAGCAGAAGTCGGGACAATATGTTTCTGGGTGGCTACACCTTC.

This clone was seen only a few times. The chain carries TRBV18 and TRBJ2-1; TRBD2 aligns across 7 bases. This CDR3 comprises 14 residues. V shed 0 bases, J shed 6 bases, and the junction held 2 bases outside the gene matches. CDR1 is KGHSH and CDR2 is LQKENI in the germline V gene. CDR3: CASSPPPGGNEQFF. The CDR3 nucleotides are TGTGCCAGCTCACCACCTCCGGGGGGCAATGAGCAGTTCTTC.

The chain links TRBV6-2 or TRBV6-3 to TRBJ2-2; D unclear. V was pared by 2 bases and J by 7 bases, with 2 bases between. The germline V gene has CDR1 MNHEY and CDR2 SVGEGT. This CDR3 contains 11 residues. The CDR3, as DNA: TGTGCCAGCAGTTACCGCGGGGAGCTGTTTTTT. Amino acids: CASSYRGELFF.

This CDR3 is CSAGGLHPTGELFF. The CDR3 nucleotides read TGCAGCGCTGGAGGTCTCCATCCCACCGGGGAGCTGTTTTTT. This chain connects TRBV29-1 to TRBJ2-2; D might be TRBD2 (5 bases). V lost 7 bases to trimming and J lost 4 bases, with 16 bases between them. Germline V gene data show CDR1 as SQVTM and CDR2 as ANQGSEA. The CDR3 has 14 amino acids.

The gene calls are TRBV7-9 and TRBJ1-1; D perhaps matches TRBD1 (5 bases). This CDR3 region has 14 residues. V was cut by 3 bases and J by 1 base, with 9 bases left in between. Germline V gives CDR1 SEHNR, CDR2 FQNEAQ (reference sequence). This CDR3 reads CASSFLQGNTEAFF. The CDR3 nucleotides read TGTGCCAGCAGCTTCTTGCAGGGGAACACTGAAGCTTTCTTT.

CDR3 loop: CASSLRSGANSPLHF. CDR3 coding DNA: TGTGCCAGCAGCTTACGGTCAGGGGCGAATTCACCCCTCCACTTT. The rearrangement joins TRBV11-2 to TRBJ1-6; D is possibly TRBD1 (6 bases). Trimming stripped 2 bases from V and 7 bases from J, with 12 bases between. The CDR3 extends over 15 amino acids. Per the germline V gene, CDR1 is SGHAT and CDR2 is FQNNGV. The entire variable domain, with the rest obtained from reference TRBV11-2 and TRBJ1-6, is as follows: EAGVAQSPRYKIIEKRQSVAFWCNPISGHATLYWYQQILGQGPKLLIQFQNNGVVDDSQLPKDRFSAERLKGVDSTLKIQPAKLEDSAVYLCASSLRSGANSPLHFGNGTRLTVT.

The V and J genes are TRBV7-6 and TRBJ2-3; unclear D gene. Per germline, CDR1 SGHVS and CDR2 FNYEAQ. V was pared by 5 bases and J by 2 bases, with 17 bases between. The CDR3 is made up of 16 amino acids. The DNA for the CDR3 is TGTGCCAGCAGCCCACCCACAGTAATCTTCACAGATACGCAGTATTTT. Encoded protein: CASSPPTVIFTDTQYF.

The chain employs TRBV10-3 and TRBJ1-1; D perhaps matches TRBD1 (5 bases). The CDR3 has 11 amino acids. Looked up from germline, CDR1 is ENHRY and CDR2 is SYGVKD. V was pared by 4 bases and J by 11 bases, with 11 bases between. The CDR3 here is CAISGGSLAFF. In DNA form, the CDR3 reads TGTGCCATCAGTGGGGGGAGCTTGGCTTTCTTT.

This chain uses TRBV18 with TRBJ2-5; TRBD2 might be the D (5 bases). The V gene lost 6 bases and the J gene lost 3 bases, with 8 bases spanning the gap. The CDR3 has 12 amino acids. CDR1 and CDR2 (germline): KGHSH, LQKENI. The CDR3 reads CASSAGKETQYF. The DNA of the CDR3 is TGTGCCAGCTCCGCGGGTAAAGAGACCCAGTACTTC.

The chain recombines TRBV5-6 with TRBJ2-1; a weak D match, TRBD1 (5 bases). Trimming removed 3 bases at V and 0 bases at J, with 10 bases between. This CDR3 has 15 residues. CDR1 SGHDT and CDR2 YYEEEE come from the germline V gene. In nucleotides, the CDR3 is TGTGCCAGCAGCTCAGGGTACAACTCCTACAATGAGCAGTTCTTC. Amino acids: CASSSGYNSYNEQFF. Supplemented by reference TRBV5-6 and TRBJ2-1, the full variable domain reads DAGVTQSPTHLIKTRGQQVTLRCSPKSGHDTVSWYQQALGQGPQFIFQYYEEEERQRGNFPDRFSGHQFPNYSSELNVNALLLGDSALYLCASSSGYNSYNEQFFGPGTRLTVL.

This rearrangement joins TRBV28 to TRBJ2-1; D is perhaps TRBD2 (6 bases). The ends were cut back, 9 bases at V and 8 bases at J, with 17 bases in the middle. Per the germline V gene, CDR1 is MDHEN and CDR2 is SYDVKM. The CDR3 loop spans 13 amino acids. This CDR3 reads CAREPRGGHEQFF. DNA for the CDR3: TGTGCCAGGGAACCACGGGGAGGTCATGAGCAGTTCTTC.

This chain connects TRBV7-9 to TRBJ1-1, with D possibly TRBD1 on 5 matching bases. CDR3 length: 12 amino acids. With 4 bases removed from V and 10 bases from J, the gap between germline ends came to 13 bases. Germline assignment: CDR1 SEHNR and CDR2 FQNEAQ (reference sequence). Here the CDR3 reads CASSYPDSRAFF. CDR3 in DNA: TGTGCCAGCAGCTACCCCGACAGCCGAGCTTTCTTT.

The chain joins TRBV12-2 to TRBJ2-7; TRBD2, the D gene given by the table, was not confirmed from the DNA. TRBV12-2 corresponds to a pseudogene. This CDR3 comprises 14 residues. CDR3 sequence reads: CASPLWGGNYEQYF. In nucleotides, the CDR3 is TGTGCAAGTCCCCTGTGGGGGGGAAACTACGAGCAGTACTTC.